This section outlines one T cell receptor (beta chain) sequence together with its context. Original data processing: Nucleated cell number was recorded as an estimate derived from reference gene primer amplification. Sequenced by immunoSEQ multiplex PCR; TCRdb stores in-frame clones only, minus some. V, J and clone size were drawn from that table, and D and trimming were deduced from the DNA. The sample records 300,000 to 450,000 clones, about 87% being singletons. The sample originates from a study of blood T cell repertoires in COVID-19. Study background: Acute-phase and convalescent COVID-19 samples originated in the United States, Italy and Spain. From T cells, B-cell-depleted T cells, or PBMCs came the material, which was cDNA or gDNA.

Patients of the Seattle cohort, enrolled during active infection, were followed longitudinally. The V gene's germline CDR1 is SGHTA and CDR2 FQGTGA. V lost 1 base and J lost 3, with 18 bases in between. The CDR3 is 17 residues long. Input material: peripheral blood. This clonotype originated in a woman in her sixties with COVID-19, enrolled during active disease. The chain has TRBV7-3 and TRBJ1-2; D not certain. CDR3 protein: CASSLNPNPPGDYGYTF. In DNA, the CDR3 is TGTGCCAGCAGCTTAAACCCCAATCCCCCCGGGGACTATGGCTACACCTTC.